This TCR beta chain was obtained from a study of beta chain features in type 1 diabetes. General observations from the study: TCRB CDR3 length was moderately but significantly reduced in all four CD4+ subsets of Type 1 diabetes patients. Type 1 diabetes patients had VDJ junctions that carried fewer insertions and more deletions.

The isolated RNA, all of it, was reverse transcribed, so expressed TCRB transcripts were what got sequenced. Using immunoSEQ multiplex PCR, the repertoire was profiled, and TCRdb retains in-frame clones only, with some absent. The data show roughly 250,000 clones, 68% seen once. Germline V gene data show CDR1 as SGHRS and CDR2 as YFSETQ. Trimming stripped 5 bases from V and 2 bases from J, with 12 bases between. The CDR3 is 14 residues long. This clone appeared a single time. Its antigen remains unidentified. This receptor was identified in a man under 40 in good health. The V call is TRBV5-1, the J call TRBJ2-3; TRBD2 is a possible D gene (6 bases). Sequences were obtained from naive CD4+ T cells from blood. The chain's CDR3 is CASRAGGATDTQYF. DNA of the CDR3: TGCGCCAGCAGGGCCGGCGGGGCCACAGATACGCAGTATTTT.